The 3 T cell receptor beta chains listed next were all sequenced from one sample in a study of PD-L1 blockade in urothelial cancer. Here immunoSEQ multiplex PCR was the method, and the copy in TCRdb shows in-frame clones only, minus some. Of 40,000 to 55,000 clones in the sample, about 90% were seen once. The time point was: peripheral blood 6 weeks after treatment start. The source was PBMCs, collected around atezolizumab (anti-PD-L1) treatment. These receptor sequences come from a man between 65 and 85 years old with urothelial cancer.

This chain uses TRBV9 with TRBJ1-1; D gene ambiguous. Germline V CDR1 and CDR2: SGDLS, YYNGEE. Trimming removed 3 bases from V and 3 bases from J, with 9 bases in between. This CDR3 spans 13 amino acids. CDR3 loop: CASSAPGYTEAFF. CDR3 nucleotides: TGTGCCAGCAGCGCCCCCGGGTACACTGAAGCTTTCTTT.

The J gene is TRBJ2-5, the V gene TRBV28; 9 positions agree with TRBD2. CDR3 length: 15 residues. The trim removed 4 bases at V and 2 bases at J, leaving 5 bases unmatched. Germline V gene lookup returns CDR1 MDHEN and CDR2 SYDVKM. CDR3 DNA: TGTGCCAGCAGTTGGGGACTAGCCTATCAAGAGACCCAGTACTTC. Translation: CASSWGLAYQETQYF.

The chain uses TRBV18 and TRBJ2-5; no firm D call. This CDR3 has 13 residues. Germline V gives CDR1 KGHSH, CDR2 LQKENI. The ends were cut back, 3 bases at V and 2 bases at J, with 7 bases in the middle. The CDR3 nucleotides read TGTGCCAGCTCACCGGGCCTACAAGAGACCCAGTACTTC. Protein: CASSPGLQETQYF.